This T cell receptor beta chain was profiled in a study of blood T cell repertoires in COVID-19. At the level of the study: From the United States, Italy and Spain came samples of acute and convalescent COVID-19. The cDNA or gDNA used as material had been derived from T cells, B-cell-depleted T cells, or PBMCs.

Germline V CDR1 and CDR2: SGHTA, FQGNSA. The CDR3 runs to 16 residues. The ends were cut back, 1 base at V and 2 bases at J, with 9 bases in the middle. In the original workflow: Estimated nucleated cell counts came from reference gene primer amplification. Sequencing used immunoSEQ multiplex PCR; TCRdb keeps in-frame clones, though not all of them. V, J and clone size derive from that table, while D and trimming were established from the DNA sequence. The sample comprises 200,000 to 300,000 clones, around four fifths of which are singletons, and 1.9% rests with the top ten. This clonotype was sampled from a woman of 80 years or more with acute or convalescent COVID-19. The sequenced sample was peripheral blood. The J gene is TRBJ1-6, the V gene TRBV7-2; D not resolved. CDR3 sequence (DNA): TGTGCCAGCAGCTTAGGACGACAAACCTATAATTCACCCCTCCACTTT. As protein: CASSLGRQTYNSPLHF.